A selection of T cell receptor beta chains follows, all from one sample in a study of cytomegalovirus exposure and HLA in healthy donors. The method was immunoSEQ multiplex PCR; TCRdb's version includes in-frame clones alone and lacks a portion of them. Of approximately 100,000 clones listed, less than 75% were seen once; the top ten hold roughly a tenth. The material sequenced was PBMCs. The receptors originated from a man between 40 and 49 years old in good health and CMV-seropositive. CDR3s include the opening cysteine and the closing phenylalanine or tryptophan. Each record gives: CDR3 length, clone size, J gene, V gene, D gene, CDR3 DNA, CDR3 protein. A D gene is named only where the DNA matches it firmly. A clone size is listed for some rows: how often the clone was seen (once, few, many), or a class if it is expanded.

15 NA TRBJ1-2 TRBV4-2 NA TGTGCCAGCAGCCAAGAGGAGACAGGCGGTTATGGCTACACCTTC CASSQEETGGYGYTF
14 NA TRBJ1-2 TRBV6-5 NA TGTGCCACCTTCGAAAACGGGGTGAAATATGGCTACACCTTC CATFENGVKYGYTF
15 NA TRBJ2-5 TRBV6-5 TRBD2 TGTGCCAGCAGGGATTATAGCGGGAGTACAAGGACCCAGTACTTC CASRDYSGSTRTQYF
13 NA TRBJ1-2 TRBV29-1 NA TGCAGCGCAGCCTACGGGGATTTAGGCGGCTACACCTTC CSAAYGDLGGYTF
15 few TRBJ2-7 TRBV4-3 NA TGCGCCAGCAGCCAAGACCGCGCCGGAGGAAACGAGCAGTACTTC CASSQDRAGGNEQYF
12 NA TRBJ1-2 TRBV6-5 NA TGTGCCAGCACCAGGGGCCACTATGGCTACACCTTC CASTRGHYGYTF
15 few TRBJ2-7 TRBV5-1 TRBD1 TGCGCCAGCAGCTTGGCAGGGACAGGGTCAGGAGAGCAGTACTTC CASSLAGTGSGEQYF
15 NA TRBJ2-3 TRBV6-5 NA TGTGCCAGCAGTTTTACGGACGGGGTCGGGGATACGCAGTATTTT CASSFTDGVGDTQYF
17 NA TRBJ1-3 TRBV18 NA TGTGCCAGCTCAACCCGCGCCGGGATGGATCCGGGAAACACCATATATTTT CASSTRAGMDPGNTIYF
13 NA TRBJ1-1 TRBV10-3 TRBD1 TGTGCCACCAGGACAGGGGAAGACACTGAAGCTTTCTTT CATRTGEDTEAFF
14 once TRBJ2-2 TRBV27 TRBD2 TGTGCCAGCGGGGGACTAGCGGACACCGGGGAGCTGTTTTTT CASGGLADTGELFF
12 once TRBJ2-7 TRBV15 TRBD1 TGTGCCACCAGCGGCAGGGGGCGTGAGCAGTACTTC CATSGRGREQYF
15 NA TRBJ1-4 TRBV5-6 TRBD1 TGTGCCAGCAGCTGGACAGGGACGAGGAACGAAAAACTGTTTTTT CASSWTGTRNEKLFF
15 NA TRBJ1-4 TRBV11-2 NA TGTGCCAGCAGCTTAGAATATCGAACTAATGAAAAACTGTTTTTT CASSLEYRTNEKLFF
16 NA TRBJ2-1 TRBV10-3 TRBD2 TGTGCCATCAGTGGCGGGACTAGCGGGAGCGAGAATGAGCAGTTCTTC CAISGGTSGSENEQFF
12 NA TRBJ1-2 TRBV27 NA TGTGCCAGCAGAGAGAGGAACTATGGCTACACCTTC CASRERNYGYTF
15 NA TRBJ1-1 TRBV19 NA TGTGCCAGTAGTATGGTGCTGCGAGTGGACACTGAAGCTTTCTTT CASSMVLRVDTEAFF
15 NA TRBJ2-1 TRBV4-1 TRBD2 TGCGCCAGCAGCCAAGCGGGAGGATCCTACAATGAGCAGTTCTTC CASSQAGGSYNEQFF
17 once TRBJ2-1 TRBV4-1 NA TGCGCCAGCAGCTTTTCAGTAATCGGACTATCCTACAATGAGCAGTTCTTC CASSFSVIGLSYNEQFF
13 NA TRBJ1-5 TRBV19 NA TGTGCCAGTAGTATCGCGGGGTTTCAGCCCCAGCATTTT CASSIAGFQPQHF
15 NA TRBJ1-3 TRBV9 NA TGTGCCAGCAGCGTAGACGTGGCCTCTGGAAACACCATATATTTT CASSVDVASGNTIYF
12 NA TRBJ2-2 TRBV7-9 NA TGTGCCAGCAGCTCTCTAGAGCGGTGGTTGTTTTTT CASSSLERWLFF
15 NA TRBJ2-7 TRBV28 NA TGTGCCAGCAGCCCCAGAGGGCAGCTCTCCTACGAGCAGTACTTC CASSPRGQLSYEQYF
14 NA TRBJ1-1 TRBV5-1 NA TGCGCCAGCAGCTTGGCTCAGTACAACACTGAAGCTTTCTTT CASSLAQYNTEAFF
11 NA TRBJ1-3 TRBV30 NA TGTGGGGGCAGCTCTGGAAACACCATATATTTT CGGSSGNTIYF
15 NA TRBJ2-1 TRBV9 NA TGTGCCAGCAGCCTGGACAGAGGTCTCTACAATGAGCAGTTCTTC CASSLDRGLYNEQFF
16 NA TRBJ2-3 TRBV9 TRBD1 TGTGCCAGCAGCGTAGGTCCGGGACAGAGCCCAGATACGCAGTATTTT CASSVGPGQSPDTQYF
13 once TRBJ1-3 TRBV30 NA TGTGCCTGGAGTTGGGCAGGAGGAAACACCATATATTTT CAWSWAGGNTIYF
14 NA TRBJ1-1 TRBV4-2 TRBD1 TGTGCCAGCAGCCAAGAACAGGGGGACACTGAAGCTTTCTTT CASSQEQGDTEAFF
14 NA TRBJ2-7 TRBV19 NA TGTGCCAGTAGTACGGGGGATAAGGCCTACGAGCAGTACTTC CASSTGDKAYEQYF
13 few TRBJ2-5 TRBV7-3 NA TGTGCCAGCAGCCGCGGACAGCAAGAGACCCAGTACTTC CASSRGQQETQYF
14 NA TRBJ1-2 TRBV6-1 NA TGTGCCAGCAGTGAGGACAACACCCTCTATGGCTACACCTTC CASSEDNTLYGYTF
13 few TRBJ1-5 TRBV10-1 NA TGCGCCCGTACCCAGGGGAATGGTCAGCCCCAGCATTTT CARTQGNGQPQHF
12 few TRBJ1-2 TRBV7-9 NA TGTGCCAGCAGCTTCCTATTAGATGGCTACACCTTC CASSFLLDGYTF
16 NA TRBJ2-3 TRBV6-4 TRBD2 TGTGCCAGCAGTGACTCTTGGCGGGAGTCGGTAGATACGCAGTATTTT CASSDSWRESVDTQYF
17 NA TRBJ2-3 TRBV7-9 TRBD2 TGTGCCAGCAGCTTAGGGAGCGGGAGAAAGGGCGCAGATACGCAGTATTTT CASSLGSGRKGADTQYF
17 few TRBJ1-5 TRBV2 TRBD1 TGTGCCAGCAGTGGGCCCTTACAGGGGCGGAACAATCAGCCCCAGCATTTT CASSGPLQGRNNQPQHF